A single sample gave rise to the 15 T cell receptor beta chains below, sequenced in a study of blood T cell repertoires in COVID-19. Libraries were prepared by immunoSEQ multiplex PCR; TCRdb keeps only in-frame clonotypes and omits some of them. The sample contains 82,000 or so clones, more than 85% of which appear only once. The sample comprised PBMCs or T cells enriched from blood (not recorded which). The origin of the receptors is a woman between 45 and 60 years old with acute COVID-19.

The gene calls are TRBV11-3 and TRBJ2-2; D is unresolved. Trimming took 4 bases from V and 6 from J, leaving 9 bases between them. CDR3 length: 13 residues. Germline lookup yields CDR1 SGHNT and CDR2 YENEEA. This CDR3 is CASSSRDPGELFF. In DNA, the CDR3 is TGTGCCAGCAGCTCACGCGATCCCGGGGAGCTGTTTTTT.

The J gene is TRBJ2-7, the V gene TRBV3-1 (or the pseudogene TRBV3-2), with TRBD2 matching over 11 bases. Germline CDR1 LGHDT, CDR2 YNNKEL (reference sequence). CDR3 size: 18 residues. With V trimmed by 1 base and J by 0 bases, 8 bases remained unmatched. The CDR3 loop is CASSQGIVTSGTSYEQYF. The CDR3 DNA reads TGTGCCAGCAGCCAAGGGATTGTGACTAGCGGGACCTCCTACGAGCAGTACTTC.

This chain uses TRBV7-9 with TRBJ2-7; perhaps TRBD2 as D (6 bases). Germline loops: CDR1 SEHNR, CDR2 FQNEAQ (reference sequence). Trimming left V 6 bases short and J 6 bases short, with 18 bases between. The CDR3 runs to 14 residues. CDR3 loop: CASSSGRGWIEQYF. In nucleotides, the CDR3 is TGTGCCAGCAGTTCAGGACGGGGGTGGATCGAGCAGTACTTC.

The J gene is TRBJ2-2, the V gene TRBV7-8; 7 bases align to TRBD2. The V and J ends lost 6 bases and 5 bases, in that order; junction bases with no gene match: 12. There are 16 residues in the CDR3. CDR1 and CDR2 from the germline V gene are SGHVS and FQNEAQ. The CDR3 is CASSWGGAGWTGELFF. The CDR3 DNA reads as TGTGCCAGCAGTTGGGGGGGTGCAGGTTGGACCGGGGAGCTGTTTTTT.

The V gene is TRBV24-1, the J gene TRBJ2-1; TRBD2 aligns across 10 bases. Germline V gene sequence: CDR1 KGHDR, CDR2 SFDVKD. CDR3 length: 14 amino acids. Trimming cost V 6 bases and J 10 bases; bases outside gene matches: 8. CDR3 amino acids: CATSKTSGWREQFF. CDR3 in DNA: TGTGCCACCAGTAAGACTAGCGGGTGGAGAGAGCAGTTCTTC.

This chain joins TRBV4-1 and TRBJ1-2; 7 bases agree with TRBD1. The J segment lost 2 bases and the V segment lost 0 bases, leaving 12 bases of the junction unmatched. The CDR3 has 18 amino acids. Germline CDR1 reads MGHRA; CDR2 reads YSYEKL. Here the CDR3 DNA reads TGCGCCAGCAGCCAAGATCGAGGGGGCCGGACACGAAACTATGGCTACACCTTC. Amino acid sequence: CASSQDRGGRTRNYGYTF.

The gene calls are TRBV5-1 and TRBJ2-1, with 11 bases fitting TRBD2. Germline lookup yields CDR1 SGHRS and CDR2 YFSETQ. Trimming removed 4 bases from V and 4 bases from J; junction bases left unmatched: 4. This CDR3 comprises 15 residues. The CDR3 coding sequence is TGCGCCAGCAGCCCCGGGACTAGCGGATACAATGAGCAGTTCTTC. It codes for CASSPGTSGYNEQFF.

The chain carries TRBV6-1 and TRBJ1-2; D gene uncertain. CDR1 is MNHNS and CDR2 is SASEGT in the germline V gene. The CDR3 sequence is 13 residues long. V shed 2 bases and J shed 2 bases, with 6 bases lying between them. The CDR3 reads CASSESLNYGYTF. The CDR3, as DNA: TGTGCCAGCAGTGAAAGCCTGAACTATGGCTACACCTTC.

This chain links TRBV19 with TRBJ2-1, with D maybe TRBD1 (6 bases). V dropped 8 bases and J dropped 4 bases, with 12 bases sitting between them. CDR1 LNHDA and CDR2 SQIVND come from the germline V gene (reference sequence). This CDR3 contains 13 residues. CDR3 in DNA: TGTGCCAGTGGGGGCCTTGTGTACAATGAGCAGTTCTTC. It codes for CASGGLVYNEQFF.

The rearrangement uses TRBV5-5 and TRBJ2-7; 8 bases agree with TRBD2. The junction had 2 bases not matched to a gene; V was cut back by 0 bases and J by 0 bases. Germline loops: CDR1 SGHKS, CDR2 YYEKEE (reference sequence). The CDR3 totals 15 residues. CDR3: CASSLGGTSSYEQYF. CDR3 DNA: TGTGCCAGCAGCTTGGGAGGGACTAGCTCCTACGAGCAGTACTTC.

The chain recombines TRBV3-1 (or the pseudogene TRBV3-2) with TRBJ2-1, with 9 bases matching TRBD2. V dropped 5 bases and J dropped 7; count of bases not matched to a gene: 15. In germline, CDR1 is LGHDT, CDR2 YNNKEL (reference sequence). This CDR3 region has 17 residues. CDR3 nucleotides: TGTGCCAGCAGCTCGGCAGGGTATGGGACTAGCAGGAATGAGCAGTTCTTC. It translates to CASSSAGYGTSRNEQFF.

The rearrangement links TRBV5-4 to TRBJ2-6; 8 nucleotides agree with TRBD1. Germline V CDR1 and CDR2: SGHNT, YYREEE (reference sequence). This CDR3 contains 16 residues. V lost 0 bases, J lost 9 bases, and 8 bases stayed unmatched. The CDR3 DNA reads TGTGCCAGCAGCTTGGCAGGGGGCGTCGAGGGCAACGTCCTGACTTTC. It translates to CASSLAGGVEGNVLTF.

J is TRBJ1-5 and V is TRBV19, with 7 positions matching TRBD1. Germline V gene sequence: CDR1 LNHDA, CDR2 SQIVND (reference sequence). The CDR3 length is 14 residues. V shed 6 bases and J 5 bases; nucleotides not matched to a gene: 7. In nucleotides, the CDR3 is TGTGCCAGTAGGCCATACAGGGGCGATCAGCCCCAGCATTTT. Protein sequence: CASRPYRGDQPQHF.

The sample holds one count of this clone. The chain is built from TRBV23-1 and TRBJ2-7; the D gene is possibly TRBD2 (5 bases). TRBV23-1 is given ORF status, its function remaining uncertain. The CDR3 covers 14 residues. V was clipped by 3 bases and J by 0 bases, with 9 bases between them. In DNA form, the CDR3 reads TGCGCCAGCAGTCATCGAGGGTACTCCTACGAGCAGTACTTC. Its protein product is CASSHRGYSYEQYF.

The genes are TRBV6-5 and TRBJ1-5, with no clear D. CDR3 length equals 14 residues. V lost 6 bases to trimming and J lost 1 base, with 10 bases between them. Germline V gene data show CDR1 as MNHEY and CDR2 as SVGAGI. Here the CDR3 reads CASRSGGSNQPQHF. The DNA of the CDR3 is TGTGCCAGCAGGTCTGGAGGGAGCAATCAGCCCCAGCATTTT.